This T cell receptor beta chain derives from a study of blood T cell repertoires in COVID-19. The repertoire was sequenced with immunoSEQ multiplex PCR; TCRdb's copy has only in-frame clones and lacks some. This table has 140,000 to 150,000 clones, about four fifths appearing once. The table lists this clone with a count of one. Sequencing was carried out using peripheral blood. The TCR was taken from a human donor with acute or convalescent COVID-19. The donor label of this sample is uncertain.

In DNA, the CDR3 is TGTGCCAGCAGCCAAGGAACAGGGGGCCGGGAGACCCAGTACTTC. Its translation: CASSQGTGGRETQYF. The chain has TRBV14 and TRBJ2-5, with TRBD1 matching over 9 bases. This CDR3 has 15 residues. Germline CDR1 reads SGHDN; CDR2 reads FVKESK. Trimming removed 1 base from V and 5 bases from J; junction bases left unmatched: 5.